This T cell receptor beta chain comes out of a study of cytomegalovirus exposure and HLA in healthy donors. Study-level background: Previous work identified roughly 110 million unique TCR beta sequences from some 170 million T cells. Whole-study findings and limits: Further analysis was carried out later, and it showed several of the most significant clusters appearing linked to common viral pathogens. Reports described diagnosis of cytomegalovirus status by the classifier as highly specific and sensitive. An analysis was carried out at a later point. It showed that HLA-associated TCR beta chains were more clonally expanded than equally common non-associated chains.

PCR amplification relied on 60 Vbeta primers (plus 13 Jbeta primers). The method was immunoSEQ multiplex PCR; TCRdb's version includes in-frame clones alone and lacks a portion of them. This sample has fewer than 150,000 clones, with 15% found just once. There are 19 residues in the CDR3. After removal of 3 bases from V and 0 bases from J, the junction contained 16 bases not matched to a gene. Germline V gene data show CDR1 as SGHTA and CDR2 as FQGTGA. This clone has only a few counts. Antigen unknown. This sequence originates from a woman in her late teens or twenties in good health and CMV-seronegative. The chain employs TRBV7-3 and TRBJ1-1; 7 positions agree with TRBD1. The specimen sequenced was PBMCs. The CDR3 region is CASSLRDGGQPHLNTEAFF. In DNA, the CDR3 is TGTGCCAGCAGCTTGCGTGACGGGGGACAGCCTCACTTGAACACTGAAGCTTTCTTT.